This TCR beta chain was identified in a study of blood T cell repertoires in COVID-19. Background on the study: The United States, Italy and Spain provided the acute and convalescent COVID-19 samples. PBMCs, B-cell-depleted T cells, or T cells were the source of the cDNA or gDNA that made up the material.

In this sample, this clone turned up a few times. As handled by the study authors: The authors estimated nucleated cell counts from reference gene primer amplification. Repertoires were generated with immunoSEQ multiplex PCR, while TCRdb's copy carries only in-frame clones and drops some. For V, J and clone size, that table is used; D and trimming come from the DNA. The data show roughly 150,000 clones, roughly 84% seen once. Per germline, CDR1 SGHAT and CDR2 FQNNGV. V lost 5 bases, J lost 5 bases, and 10 bases lay in between. The CDR3 covers 12 residues. The V and J genes are TRBV11-2 and TRBJ2-7, with D perhaps TRBD1 (6 bases). Sequences were obtained from peripheral blood. This receptor was obtained from a woman aged 45 to 65 in a cohort sampled during active or convalescent COVID-19. The CDR3 loop is CASSQNRDEQYF. The DNA of the CDR3 is TGTGCCAGCAGCCAGAACAGGGACGAGCAGTACTTC.